The following is a T cell receptor (beta chain) sequence with its context. Its matching antigen is unknown. This sample is part of a study of graft-versus-host responses after intestinal transplantation. Study-wide context: Multivisceral, liver-intestinal, or isolated intestinal transplants were received by the recipients. Every recipient had anti-thymocyte globulin induction and two to three years of tacrolimus plus steroids. Study-level findings and limits: Researchers found GvH clones in recipient marrow, and some showed up first in ileum or blood. Allografts of patients with graft-donor T cell macrochimerism showed high graft-versus-host to host-versus-graft clone ratios.

Once graft tissue had been processed, intraepithelial and lamina propria lymphocytes were released. Produced via immunoSEQ multiplex PCR; TCRdb's table is partial and in-frame only. The profile shows roughly 9,600 clones, around four fifths of them singletons. With 6 bases removed from V and 6 bases from J, the gap between germline ends came to 11 bases. This CDR3 has 12 residues. The germline V gene has CDR1 SGHRS and CDR2 YFSETQ. The chain uses TRBV5-1 and TRBJ2-3; a possible D gene is TRBD2 (7 bases). This specimen was ileum tissue, taken around 440 days after intestinal transplantation. The clonotype was recovered from a human patient who received an intestinal transplant, so some T cells may come from the graft donor. Written as DNA, the CDR3 is TGCGCCAGCACAGGGGAGGGGGATACGCAGTATTTT. Its translation: CASTGEGDTQYF.